The 23 T cell receptor beta chains below were found in one sample sequenced in a study of cytomegalovirus exposure and HLA in healthy donors. 60 Vbeta and 13 Jbeta primers were used in PCR. The assay was immunoSEQ multiplex PCR, and TCRdb's table has in-frame clones only and misses some. The repertoire holds fewer than 200,000 clones, about 85% seen once, with 2% to 3% in the top ten. Sequenced sample: PBMCs. Source of these receptors: a man aged 30-40 years in good health and CMV-seropositive.

The gene calls are TRBV6-5 and TRBJ2-7; 9 nucleotides match TRBD1. V gave up 6 bases and J gave up 4 bases; unmatched junction bases: 10. This CDR3 comprises 15 residues. Germline V gene data show CDR1 as MNHEY and CDR2 as SVGAGI. The DNA of the CDR3 is TGTGCCAGCAGGCAACAGGGGGCTCTTTTATACGAGCAGTACTTC. This codes for CASRQQGALLYEQYF.

The chain has TRBV7-2 and TRBJ1-1; 7 nucleotides agree with TRBD1. The CDR3 runs 17 residues. V lost 4 bases, J lost 4 bases, and 15 bases stayed unmatched. CDR1 is SGHTA and CDR2 is FQGNSA in the germline V gene. Here the CDR3 DNA reads TGTGCCAGCAGCTCGGACAGGAGACCATTCCGTGGCACTGAAGCTTTCTTT. It codes for CASSSDRRPFRGTEAFF.

The J gene is TRBJ2-1, the V gene TRBV18; 11 bases agree with TRBD2. Trimming at V came to 3 bases and at J to 7 bases, leaving 14 bases not matched to a gene. In germline, CDR1 is KGHSH, CDR2 LQKENI. This CDR3 has 18 residues. This CDR3 is CASSPQYITSGSRNEQFF. CDR3 sequence (DNA): TGTGCCAGCTCACCCCAATATATAACTAGCGGGAGTCGGAATGAGCAGTTCTTC.

The CDR3 coding sequence is TGTGCCAGCAGAACTGCCAGACTAAGCACAGATACGCAGTATTTT. It translates to CASRTARLSTDTQYF. The V gene is TRBV11-2, the J gene TRBJ2-3, with a tentative D call TRBD2 (5 bases). The CDR3 covers 15 residues. V was clipped by 6 bases and J by 0 bases, with 13 bases between them. Per germline, CDR1 SGHAT and CDR2 FQNNGV.

This chain uses TRBV30 with TRBJ1-2; D is unresolved. Germline CDR1 and CDR2: GTSNPN and SVGIG (reference sequence). V lost 8 bases to trimming and J lost 6 bases, with 28 bases between them. This CDR3 region has 16 residues. The chain's CDR3 is CAANVGAAVFPDGYTF. Written as DNA, the CDR3 is TGTGCCGCAAACGTTGGAGCAGCGGTCTTCCCAGATGGCTACACCTTC.

In its sample, this clone was seen once. The J gene is TRBJ2-1, the V gene TRBV9; maybe TRBD1 (6 bases). Trimming took 4 bases from V and 6 from J, leaving 11 bases between them. The germline gives CDR1 SGDLS, CDR2 YYNGEE. The CDR3 has 13 residues. The CDR3 nucleotides are TGTGCCAGCAGCTTGGACAGAACCAATGAGCAGTTCTTC. Translating gives CASSLDRTNEQFF.

V and J are TRBV9 and TRBJ1-5; 7 bases line up with TRBD1. Germline loops: CDR1 SGDLS, CDR2 YYNGEE. The CDR3 covers 14 residues. The trim removed 1 base at V and 6 bases at J, leaving 4 bases unmatched. CDR3 DNA: TGTGCCAGCAGCGTATCAGGGGGAGCTCAGCCCCAGCATTTT. It translates to CASSVSGGAQPQHF.

This clone occurred once. In DNA form, the CDR3 reads TGTGCCAGCAGCTTAGTCCCCGTGGGACAGGGGGGACGGGGGTCCCAGTACTTC. Protein sequence: CASSLVPVGQGGRGSQYF. J is TRBJ2-5 and V is TRBV7-9; 11 nucleotides line up with TRBD1. Trimming took 1 base from V and 9 from J; bases not matched to a gene: 16. Germline loops: CDR1 SEHNR, CDR2 FQNEAQ (reference sequence). The CDR3 covers 18 residues. Combining the CDR3 with reference TRBV7-9 and TRBJ2-5 gives the whole variable domain DTGVSQNPRHKITKRGQNVTFRCDPISEHNRLYWYRQTLGQGPEFLTYFQNEAQLEKSRLLSDRFSAERPKGSFSTLEIQRTEQGDSAMYLCASSLVPVGQGGRGSQYFGPGTRLLVL.

In this sample, this clone turned up a few times. This chain uses TRBV10-3 with TRBJ1-1, with TRBD1 as a possible D gene (5 bases). CDR1 is ENHRY, CDR2 SYGVKD, per germline. This CDR3 is built from 14 residues. V was pared by 3 bases and J by 3 bases, with 11 bases between. As DNA, the CDR3 is TGTGCCATCAGTGACTCGGTCAGGGACACTGAAGCTTTCTTT. Residues: CAISDSVRDTEAFF.

The J gene is TRBJ2-3, the V gene TRBV19, with 11 bases matching TRBD1. Germline loops: CDR1 LNHDA, CDR2 SQIVND (reference sequence). J was trimmed by 4 bases and V by 7 bases; bases with no gene match: 1. The CDR3 spans 13 residues. The CDR3 loop is CASMGQGADTQYF. DNA for the CDR3: TGTGCCAGTATGGGACAGGGGGCAGATACGCAGTATTTT.

In this sample, this clone turned up once. V usage is TRBV6-5 and J usage is TRBJ1-4, with 10 bases fitting TRBD1. This CDR3 has 13 residues. Germline values: CDR1 MNHEY, CDR2 SVGAGI. With V trimmed by 8 bases and J by 8 bases, 5 bases remained unmatched. CDR3 loop: CASSRTGGEKLFF. CDR3 sequence (DNA): TGTGCCAGCTCCCGGACAGGGGGGGAAAAACTGTTTTTT.

The V call is TRBV4-1, the J call TRBJ1-2, with TRBD1 matching over 11 bases. The CDR3 has 17 amino acids. Germline assignment: CDR1 MGHRA and CDR2 YSYEKL. With 1 base clipped from V and 5 bases from J, the junction kept 9 bases outside the gene matches. The CDR3 spells CASSQAGTGGIRYGYTF. CDR3 DNA: TGCGCCAGCAGCCAAGCAGGGACAGGGGGTATTCGATATGGCTACACCTTC.

V is TRBV4-3 and J is TRBJ1-3; 7 bases fit TRBD1. The CDR3 is 15 amino acids. Trimming cost V 5 bases and J 2 bases; bases outside gene matches: 6. Germline V CDR1 and CDR2: LGHNA, YSLEER. CDR3 loop: CASSVDREPGNTIYF. DNA for the CDR3: TGCGCCAGCAGCGTTGACAGGGAACCTGGAAACACCATATATTTT.

The V and J genes are TRBV29-1 and TRBJ1-1; tentative D call: TRBD1 (6 bases). The ends were cut back, 7 bases at V and 3 bases at J, with 15 bases in the middle. Per germline, CDR1 SQVTM and CDR2 ANQGSEA. The CDR3 has 13 residues. CDR3 sequence: CSATGFGDTEAFF. DNA for the CDR3: TGCAGCGCCACAGGGTTTGGAGACACTGAAGCTTTCTTT.

J is TRBJ2-5 and V is TRBV20-1; D is unclear. V was trimmed by 3 bases and J by 2 bases, leaving 4 bases between them. This CDR3 region has 11 residues. Per the germline V gene, CDR1 is DFQATT and CDR2 is SNEGSKA (reference sequence). CDR3 DNA: TGCAGTGCTAGTAATCAAGAGACCCAGTACTTC. It specifies CSASNQETQYF.

This clone appeared a single time. This rearrangement joins TRBV18 to TRBJ2-5, with TRBD2 matching over 7 bases. J lost 1 base, V lost 3 bases, and 5 bases had no gene match. This CDR3 has 15 amino acids. Germline CDR1 is KGHSH and CDR2 is LQKENI. The CDR3: CASSPMTSTQETQYF. The DNA for the CDR3 is TGTGCCAGCTCACCTATGACTAGCACCCAAGAGACCCAGTACTTC.

This chain links TRBV27 with TRBJ1-2; perhaps TRBD1 as D (5 bases). Per the germline V gene, CDR1 is MNHEY and CDR2 is SMNVEV (reference sequence). The CDR3 covers 17 residues. V lost 6 bases and J lost 4, with 24 bases in between. CDR3 sequence reads: CASRGGTWRQTTYGYTF. CDR3 sequence (DNA): TGTGCCAGCAGGGGGGGGACCTGGCGACAAACGACCTATGGCTACACCTTC.

This clone was seen once. This chain uses TRBV29-1 with TRBJ2-1; D unclear. V lost 5 bases to trimming and J lost 0 bases, with 11 bases between them. Looked up from germline, CDR1 is SQVTM and CDR2 is ANQGSEA. There are 14 residues in the CDR3. This CDR3 is CSVRAVSSYNEQFF. CDR3 sequence (DNA): TGCAGCGTTCGAGCTGTAAGCTCCTACAATGAGCAGTTCTTC.

The chain employs TRBV28 and TRBJ1-5, with a weak D call TRBD1 (6 bases). CDR3 size: 13 residues. Germline CDR1 and CDR2: MDHEN and SYDVKM. Trimming stripped 5 bases from V and 8 bases from J, with 13 bases between. This CDR3 is CASSLRGPEPQHF. The CDR3 nucleotides read TGTGCCAGCAGTCTCAGGGGCCCGGAGCCCCAGCATTTT.

The rearrangement links TRBV4-3 to TRBJ1-2; D remains unclear. V gave up 0 bases and J gave up 0 bases, with 8 bases separating them. The CDR3 runs to 15 residues. CDR1 and CDR2 (germline): LGHNA, YSLEER. CDR3 amino acids: CASSQDAGSNYGYTF. CDR3 coding DNA: TGCGCCAGCAGCCAAGATGCGGGTTCTAACTATGGCTACACCTTC.

The chain employs TRBV29-1 and TRBJ1-4, with 8 bases matching TRBD1. V shed 4 bases and J 6 bases; nucleotides not matched to a gene: 4. The CDR3 sequence is 13 residues long. Germline V gene lookup returns CDR1 SQVTM and CDR2 ANQGSEA. The CDR3 bases are TGCAGCGTTGGAGCGACAGGGGATGAAAAACTGTTTTTT. It codes for CSVGATGDEKLFF. The entire variable domain, with the rest obtained from reference TRBV29-1 and TRBJ1-4, is as follows: SAVISQKPSRDICQRGTSLTIQCQVDSQVTMMFWYRQQPGQSLTLIATANQGSEATYESGFVIDKFPISRPNLTFSTLTVSNMSPEDSSIYLCSVGATGDEKLFFGSGTQLSVL.

V is TRBV27 and J is TRBJ2-1, with a possible D match to TRBD1 (7 bases). The CDR3 sequence is 13 residues long. V was shortened by 5 bases and J by 6 bases, with 11 bases between the two germline ends. Germline-derived CDR1 and CDR2 are MNHEY and SMNVEV (reference sequence). This CDR3 is CASSPQGGNEQFF. The CDR3 bases are TGTGCCAGCAGTCCCCAGGGGGGCAATGAGCAGTTCTTC.

The CDR3 reads CASSPPSGDYNEQFF. CDR3 in DNA: TGTGCCAGCTCACCACCTAGCGGGGACTACAATGAGCAGTTCTTC. The chain couples TRBV18 to TRBJ2-1; 8 bases line up with TRBD2. This CDR3 spans 15 amino acids. The J segment lost 3 bases and the V segment lost 0 bases, leaving 1 base of the junction unmatched. Germline V gene lookup returns CDR1 KGHSH and CDR2 LQKENI.